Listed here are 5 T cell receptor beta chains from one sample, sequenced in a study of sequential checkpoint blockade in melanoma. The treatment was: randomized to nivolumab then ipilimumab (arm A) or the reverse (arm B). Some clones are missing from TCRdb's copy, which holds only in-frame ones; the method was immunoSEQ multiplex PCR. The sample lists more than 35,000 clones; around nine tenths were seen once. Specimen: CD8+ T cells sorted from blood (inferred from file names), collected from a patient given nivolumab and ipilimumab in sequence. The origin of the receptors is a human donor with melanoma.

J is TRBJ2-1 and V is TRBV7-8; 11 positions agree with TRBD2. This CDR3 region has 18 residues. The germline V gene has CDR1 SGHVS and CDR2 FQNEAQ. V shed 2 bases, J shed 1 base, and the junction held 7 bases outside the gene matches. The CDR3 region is CASSLPTSGGPSYNEQFF. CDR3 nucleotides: TGTGCCAGCAGCTTACCAACTAGCGGGGGCCCATCCTACAATGAGCAGTTCTTC.

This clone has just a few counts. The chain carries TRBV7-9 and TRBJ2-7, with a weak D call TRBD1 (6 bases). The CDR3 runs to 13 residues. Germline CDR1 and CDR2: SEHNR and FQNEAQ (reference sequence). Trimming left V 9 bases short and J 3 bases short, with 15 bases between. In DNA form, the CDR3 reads TGTGCCAGTGCGACAGGAATCAGCTACGAGCAGTACTTC. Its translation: CASATGISYEQYF.

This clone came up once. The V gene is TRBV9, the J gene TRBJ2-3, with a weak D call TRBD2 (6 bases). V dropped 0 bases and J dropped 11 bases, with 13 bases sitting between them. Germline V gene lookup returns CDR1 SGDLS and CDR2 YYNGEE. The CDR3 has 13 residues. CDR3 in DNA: TGTGCCAGCAGCGTAGAGGACTACCTCGAGCAGTATTTT. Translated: CASSVEDYLEQYF.

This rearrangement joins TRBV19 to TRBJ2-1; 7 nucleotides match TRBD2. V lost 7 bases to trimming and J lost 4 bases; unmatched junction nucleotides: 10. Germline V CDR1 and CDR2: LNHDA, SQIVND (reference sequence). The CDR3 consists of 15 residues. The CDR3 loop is CASILTGGTYNEQFF. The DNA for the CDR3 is TGTGCCAGTATCCTGACGGGGGGAACATACAATGAGCAGTTCTTC.

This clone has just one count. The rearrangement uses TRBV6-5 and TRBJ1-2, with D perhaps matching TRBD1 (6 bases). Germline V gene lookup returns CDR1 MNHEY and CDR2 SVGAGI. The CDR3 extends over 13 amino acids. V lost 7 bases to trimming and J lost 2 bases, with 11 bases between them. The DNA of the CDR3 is TGTGCCAGCACCCTGGACAGAAACTATGGCTACACCTTC. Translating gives CASTLDRNYGYTF.